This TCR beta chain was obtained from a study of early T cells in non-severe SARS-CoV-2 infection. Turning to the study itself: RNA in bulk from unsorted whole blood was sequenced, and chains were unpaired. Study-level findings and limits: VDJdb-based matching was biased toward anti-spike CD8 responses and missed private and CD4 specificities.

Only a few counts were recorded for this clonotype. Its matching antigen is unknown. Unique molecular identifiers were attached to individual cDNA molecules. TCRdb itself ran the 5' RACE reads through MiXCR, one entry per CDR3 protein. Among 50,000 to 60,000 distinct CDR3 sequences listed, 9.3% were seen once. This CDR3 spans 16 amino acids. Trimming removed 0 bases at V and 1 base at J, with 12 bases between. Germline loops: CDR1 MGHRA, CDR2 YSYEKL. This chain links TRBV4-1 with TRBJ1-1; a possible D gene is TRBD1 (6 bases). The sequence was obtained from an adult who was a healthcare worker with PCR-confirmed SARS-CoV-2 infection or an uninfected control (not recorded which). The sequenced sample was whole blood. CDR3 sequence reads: CASSQDWGAGNTEAFF. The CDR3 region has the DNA TGCGCCAGCAGCCAAGATTGGGGGGCAGGGAACACTGAAGCTTTCTTT.